This T cell receptor beta chain stems from a study of blood T cells in healthy people across ages (dated by TCRdb to the mid-2010s). Context from the whole study: In model experiments, roughly one uniquely barcoded TCR beta cDNA molecule per two T cells was captured by template switching. The study measured age-related changes in TCR beta repertoire diversity using deep sequencing normalized with unique cDNA molecular identifiers. The donors were divided into four age groups: young (average approximately 15 years), middle-aged (approximately 41), aged (about 62) and long-lived (about 79). Two additional independent replicas of 1 million unique cDNA reads from the same blood draw were analyzed for two donors (one aged 18 to 29 and one aged 80 or older). Donors of different ages were randomly distributed across sequencing lanes to avoid experimental bias.

Findings and caveats that apply to the study as a whole: The CMV infection status of donors was not known, potentially confounding age-related changes in expanded clonotypes. Compared with the aged group, the long-lived group had more naive CD4+ T cells, fewer expanded clones and increased TCR diversity, suggesting age selection. Conclusive comparison of naive and antigen-experienced compartments was prevented by the profiling of bulk unsorted PBMCs. Estimates of total diversity from one million sequenced T cells were regarded as lower bounds and underestimates. Observed TCR beta diversity per million T cells fell roughly linearly with age, and a significant reduction was already apparent by age about 36. There was a strong correlation between observed TCR beta diversity and the percentage of naive T cells measured by flow cytometry.

Libraries were made using 5' RACE. TCRdb lists the instrument as Illumina HiSeq 2500. A second roughly 7 to 12 cycle PCR used a sample-barcoded 5' primer and a J-beta primer mix. A template-switch 5' adaptor carrying 12 random nucleotides introduced a unique molecular identifier onto each TCR beta cDNA molecule. Each sample yielded at least 2.5 million CDR3-containing paired-end reads. The Mint cDNA synthesis kit, primed by a TRBC-specific oligonucleotide, was used to synthesize first-strand cDNA from all RNA. All cDNA was treated with uracil-DNA glycosylase and then went through a first 18-cycle PCR with the universal primers M1SS and BC2_uni_R. The authors' analysis ran thus. Normalization of each sample was performed by random selection of 1 million high-quality reads, each carrying a distinct molecular identifier. Reads sharing molecular identifiers were discarded rather than binned into consensus sequences. MiTCR, with a Q25 quality threshold and the strictest error-elimination algorithm, was used for CDR3 identification, clonotype clustering and error correction. A nonparametric unseen species model with Euler transformation was used to estimate a lower bound on total TCR beta diversity. Through fastp at Q25 and MiXCR, TCRdb rebuilt clones from the public reads, retaining in-frame beta chains. Every entry covers one CDR3 protein and lists the most common genes and DNA from its rows. The V and J calls and clone size are TCRdb's, not the authors'. The table for this sample lists hundreds of thousands of distinct CDR3 sequences; roughly 50% of them were counted only once. The ten largest clones add up to about 20% of the sample.

Note on this clonotype: The antigen it binds to is not known. There are no base qualities to consult, and no much larger clone falls within one base.

Systemically healthy Caucasian individuals from Russia, over 30 in total and aged about 6 to 90 years, were included as donors. Around 9.8 milliliters of peripheral blood were collected from each donor into EDTA-treated Vacutainer tubes. Ficoll-Paque density-gradient centrifugation was used to isolate PBMCs, with at least 7 million obtained per sample. Total RNA, at least 6 micrograms per sample, was extracted from PBMCs with Trizol reagent. For every donor, flow cytometry on a PBMC aliquot measured the percentage of naive CD45RAhigh/CD27high T cells. The sequenced material came from blood. The receptor was derived from a man aged 30 to 45 in good health.

The DNA sequence is given as TGTGCCAGCAGCTTGCCCGGCGGGGAGCTGTTTTTT. This translates into CASSLPGGELFF. The receptor chain draws on TRBV5-5 and TRBJ2-2, with the D gene not clear enough to name. The CDR3, from cysteine to phenylalanine, totals 12 residues. CDR3 DNA only is kept here, 36 bases in frame from base 1. Via the germline V gene (reference sequence), CDR1 is SGHKS and CDR2 YYEKEE. V and J lose 1 base and 7 bases, and a span of 5 bases separates them. With all but the CDR3 taken from the reference TRBV5-5 and TRBJ2-2 genes, the full variable domain is: DAGVTQSPTHLIKTRGQQVTLRCSPISGHKSVSWYQQVLGQGPQFIFQYYEKEERGRGNFPDRFSARQFPNYSSELNVNALLLGDSALYLCASSLPGGELFFGEGSRLTVL.